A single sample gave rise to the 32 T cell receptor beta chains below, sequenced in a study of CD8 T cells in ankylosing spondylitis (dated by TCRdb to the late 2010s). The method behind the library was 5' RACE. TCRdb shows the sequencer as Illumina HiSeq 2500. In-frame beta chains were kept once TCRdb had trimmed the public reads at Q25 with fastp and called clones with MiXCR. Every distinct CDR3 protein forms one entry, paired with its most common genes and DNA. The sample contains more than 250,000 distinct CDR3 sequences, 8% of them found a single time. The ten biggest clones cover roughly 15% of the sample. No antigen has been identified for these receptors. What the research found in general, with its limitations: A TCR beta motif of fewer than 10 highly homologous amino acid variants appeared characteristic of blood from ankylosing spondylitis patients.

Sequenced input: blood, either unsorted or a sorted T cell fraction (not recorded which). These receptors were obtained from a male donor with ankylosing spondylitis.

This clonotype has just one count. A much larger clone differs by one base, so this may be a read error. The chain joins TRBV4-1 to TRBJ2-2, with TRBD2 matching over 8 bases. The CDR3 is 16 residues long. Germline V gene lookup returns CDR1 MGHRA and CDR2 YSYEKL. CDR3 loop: CASSQDPAGDTWELFF. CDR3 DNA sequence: TGCGCCAGCAGCCAAGATCCAGCGGGGGACACCTGGGAGCTGTTTTTT.

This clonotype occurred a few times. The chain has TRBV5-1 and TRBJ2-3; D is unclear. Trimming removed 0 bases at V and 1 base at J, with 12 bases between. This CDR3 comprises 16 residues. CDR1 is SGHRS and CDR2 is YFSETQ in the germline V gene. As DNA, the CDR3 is TGCGCCAGCAGCTTGGCAGGAGTCCCGGGCACAGATACGCAGTATTTT. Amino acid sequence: CASSLAGVPGTDTQYF.

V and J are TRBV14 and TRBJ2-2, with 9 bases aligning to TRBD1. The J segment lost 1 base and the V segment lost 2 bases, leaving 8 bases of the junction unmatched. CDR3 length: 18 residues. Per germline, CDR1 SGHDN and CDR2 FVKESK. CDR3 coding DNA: TGTGCCAGCAGCCAACTCAATTGGGACAGGGAGAACACCGGGGAGCTGTTTTTT. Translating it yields CASSQLNWDRENTGELFF.

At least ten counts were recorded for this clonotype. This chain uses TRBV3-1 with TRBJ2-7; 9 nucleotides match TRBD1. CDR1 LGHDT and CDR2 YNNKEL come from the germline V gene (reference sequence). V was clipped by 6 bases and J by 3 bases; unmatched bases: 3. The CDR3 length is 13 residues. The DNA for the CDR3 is TGTGCCAGCAGTCCGACAGGGGGCTACGAGCAGTACTTC. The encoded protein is CASSPTGGYEQYF.

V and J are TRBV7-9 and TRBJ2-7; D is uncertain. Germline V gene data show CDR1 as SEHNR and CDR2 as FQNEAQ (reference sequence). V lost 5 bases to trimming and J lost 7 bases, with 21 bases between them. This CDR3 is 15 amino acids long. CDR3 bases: TGTGCCAGCAGCCCCGTCCCCCGACACGAGGTGGAGCAGTACTTC. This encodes CASSPVPRHEVEQYF.

DNA for the CDR3: TGCGCCAGCAGCTTGAGTCTAGCGGGGAACACCGGGGAGCTGTTTTTT. Encoded protein: CASSLSLAGNTGELFF. The gene calls are TRBV5-1 and TRBJ2-2; 8 bases match TRBD2. With V trimmed by 1 base and J by 1 base, 3 bases remained unmatched. Germline V gene data show CDR1 as SGHRS and CDR2 as YFSETQ. The CDR3 is 16 residues long.

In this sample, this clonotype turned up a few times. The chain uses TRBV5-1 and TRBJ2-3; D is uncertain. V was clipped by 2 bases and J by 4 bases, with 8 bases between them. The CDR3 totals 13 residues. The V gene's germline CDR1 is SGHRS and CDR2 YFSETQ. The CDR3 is CASSFNGPDTQYF. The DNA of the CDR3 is TGCGCCAGCAGCTTCAATGGGCCAGATACGCAGTATTTT.

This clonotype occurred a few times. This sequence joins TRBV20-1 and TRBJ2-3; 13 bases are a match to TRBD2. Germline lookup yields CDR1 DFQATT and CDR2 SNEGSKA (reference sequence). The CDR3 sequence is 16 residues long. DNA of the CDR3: TGCAGAGGGACTAGCGGGAATGTTGATGGCACAGATACGCAGTATTTT. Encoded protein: CRGTSGNVDGTDTQYF.

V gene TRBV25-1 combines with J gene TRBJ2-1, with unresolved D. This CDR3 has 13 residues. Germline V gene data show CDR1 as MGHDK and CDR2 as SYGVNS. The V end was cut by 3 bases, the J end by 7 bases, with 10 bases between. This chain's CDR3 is CASSDHRTNEQFF. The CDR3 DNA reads TGTGCCAGCAGTGATCACAGAACTAATGAGCAGTTCTTC.

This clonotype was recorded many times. In DNA, the CDR3 is TGCAGCGTTGAAGCACGCGGGAGACCGTACAATGAGCAGTTCTTC. Its protein is CSVEARGRPYNEQFF. This chain joins TRBV29-1 and TRBJ2-1; 7 bases fit TRBD2. This CDR3 has 15 residues. Trimming took 1 base from V and 4 from J; bases not matched to a gene: 7. Germline V gene data show CDR1 as SQVTM and CDR2 as ANQGSEA.

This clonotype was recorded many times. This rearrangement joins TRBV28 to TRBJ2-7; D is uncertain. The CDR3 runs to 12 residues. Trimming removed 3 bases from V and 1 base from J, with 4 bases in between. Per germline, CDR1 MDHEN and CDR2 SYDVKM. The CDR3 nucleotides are TGTGCCAGCAGTTTCGGGTCCTACGAGCAGTACTTC. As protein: CASSFGSYEQYF.

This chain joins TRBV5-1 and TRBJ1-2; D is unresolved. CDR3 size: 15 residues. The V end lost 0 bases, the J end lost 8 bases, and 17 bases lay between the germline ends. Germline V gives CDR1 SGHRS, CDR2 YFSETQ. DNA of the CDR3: TGCGCCAGCAGCTTGGACCGGGCCGGAGGGAGAGGCTACACCTTC. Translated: CASSLDRAGGRGYTF.

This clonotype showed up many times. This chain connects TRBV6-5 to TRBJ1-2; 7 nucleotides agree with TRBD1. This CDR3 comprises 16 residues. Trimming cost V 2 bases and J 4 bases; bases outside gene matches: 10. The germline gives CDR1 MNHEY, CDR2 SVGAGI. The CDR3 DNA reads TGTGCCAGCAGTTACGCGGGGACAGCTGCTACCTATGGCTACACCTTC. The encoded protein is CASSYAGTAATYGYTF.

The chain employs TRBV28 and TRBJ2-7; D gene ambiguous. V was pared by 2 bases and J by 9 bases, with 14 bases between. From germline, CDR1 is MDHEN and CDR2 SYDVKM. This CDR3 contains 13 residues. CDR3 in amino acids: CASSLVPVSAQYF. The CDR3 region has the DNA TGTGCCAGCAGTTTAGTCCCCGTCTCGGCGCAGTACTTC.

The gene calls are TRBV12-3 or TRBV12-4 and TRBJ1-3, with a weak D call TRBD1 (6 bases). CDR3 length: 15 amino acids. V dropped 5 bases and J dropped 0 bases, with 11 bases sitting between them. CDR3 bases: TGTGCCAGCAGTCCAGGGGACATCTCTGGAAACACCATATATTTT. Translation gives CASSPGDISGNTIYF.

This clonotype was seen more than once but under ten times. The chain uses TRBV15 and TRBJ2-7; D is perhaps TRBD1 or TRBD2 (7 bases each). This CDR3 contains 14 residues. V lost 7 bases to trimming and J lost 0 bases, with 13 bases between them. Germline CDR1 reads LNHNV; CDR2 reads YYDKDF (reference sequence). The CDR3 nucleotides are TGTGCCACCAACAGGGGAGGGGTCTCCTACGAGCAGTACTTC. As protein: CATNRGGVSYEQYF.

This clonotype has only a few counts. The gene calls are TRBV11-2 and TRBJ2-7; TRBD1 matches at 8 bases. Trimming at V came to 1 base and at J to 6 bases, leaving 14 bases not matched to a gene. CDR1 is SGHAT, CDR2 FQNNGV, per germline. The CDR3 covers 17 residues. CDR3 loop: CASSLGGSRTGLSEQYF. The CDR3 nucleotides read TGTGCCAGCAGCTTAGGAGGGAGTCGGACAGGGCTCTCCGAGCAGTACTTC.

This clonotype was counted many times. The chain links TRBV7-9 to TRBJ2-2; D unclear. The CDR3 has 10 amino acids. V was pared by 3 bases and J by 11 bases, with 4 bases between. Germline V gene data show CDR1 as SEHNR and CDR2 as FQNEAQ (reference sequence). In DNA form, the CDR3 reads TGTGCCAGCAGCTTGAGCGAGCTGTTTTTT. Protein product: CASSLSELFF.

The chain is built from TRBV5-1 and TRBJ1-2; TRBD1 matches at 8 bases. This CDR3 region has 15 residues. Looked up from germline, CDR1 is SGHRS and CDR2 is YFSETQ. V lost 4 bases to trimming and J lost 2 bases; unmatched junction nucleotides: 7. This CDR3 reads CASSPSGTGNYGYTF. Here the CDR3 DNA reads TGCGCCAGCAGCCCGTCCGGGACAGGCAACTATGGCTACACCTTC.

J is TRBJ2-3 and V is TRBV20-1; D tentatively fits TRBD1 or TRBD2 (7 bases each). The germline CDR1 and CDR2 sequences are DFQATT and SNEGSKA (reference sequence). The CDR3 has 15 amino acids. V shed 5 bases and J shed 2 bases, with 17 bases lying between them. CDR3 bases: TGCAGTGCTTCCCAGGGGGGGGGGCCCACAGATACGCAGTATTTT. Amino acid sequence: CSASQGGGPTDTQYF.

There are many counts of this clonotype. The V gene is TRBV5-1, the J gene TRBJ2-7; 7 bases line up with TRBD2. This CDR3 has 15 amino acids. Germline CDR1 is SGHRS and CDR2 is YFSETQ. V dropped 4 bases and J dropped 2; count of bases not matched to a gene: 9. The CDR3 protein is CASSPRLAATYEQYF. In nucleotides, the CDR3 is TGCGCCAGCAGCCCCCGGCTAGCGGCAACCTACGAGCAGTACTTC.

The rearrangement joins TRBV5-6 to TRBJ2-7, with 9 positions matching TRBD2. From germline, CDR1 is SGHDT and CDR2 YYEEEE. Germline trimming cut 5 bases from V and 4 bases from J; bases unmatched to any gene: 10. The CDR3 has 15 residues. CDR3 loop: CASRPGVTSGYEQYF. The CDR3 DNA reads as TGTGCCAGCAGACCGGGTGTGACTAGCGGATACGAGCAGTACTTC.

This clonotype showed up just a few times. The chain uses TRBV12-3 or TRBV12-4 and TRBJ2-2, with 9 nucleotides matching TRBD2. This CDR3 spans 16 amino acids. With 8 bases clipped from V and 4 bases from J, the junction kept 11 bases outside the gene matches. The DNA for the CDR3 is TGTGCCAGCTGGCCCCTTGCGGGAGGGGGCACCGGGGAGCTGTTTTTT. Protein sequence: CASWPLAGGGTGELFF.

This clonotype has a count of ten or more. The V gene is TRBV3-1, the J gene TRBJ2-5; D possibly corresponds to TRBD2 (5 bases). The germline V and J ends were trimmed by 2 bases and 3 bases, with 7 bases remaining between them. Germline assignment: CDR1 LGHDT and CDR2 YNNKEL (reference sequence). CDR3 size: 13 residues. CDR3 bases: TGTGCCAGCAGCCAACGAGGGAAAGAGACCCAGTACTTC. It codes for CASSQRGKETQYF.

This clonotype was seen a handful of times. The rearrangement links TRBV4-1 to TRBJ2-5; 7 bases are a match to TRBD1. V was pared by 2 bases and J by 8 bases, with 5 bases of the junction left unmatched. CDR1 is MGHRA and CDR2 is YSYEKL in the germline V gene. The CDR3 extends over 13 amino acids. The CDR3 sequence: CASSQRDRETQYF. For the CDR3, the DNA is TGCGCCAGCAGCCAAAGAGACAGGGAAACCCAGTACTTC.

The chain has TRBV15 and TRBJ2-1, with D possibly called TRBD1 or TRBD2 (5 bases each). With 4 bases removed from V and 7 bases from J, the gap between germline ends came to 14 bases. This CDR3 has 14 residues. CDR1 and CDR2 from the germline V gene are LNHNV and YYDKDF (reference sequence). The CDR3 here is CATSTGPAWNEQFF. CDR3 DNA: TGTGCCACCAGCACGGGACCTGCGTGGAATGAGCAGTTCTTC.

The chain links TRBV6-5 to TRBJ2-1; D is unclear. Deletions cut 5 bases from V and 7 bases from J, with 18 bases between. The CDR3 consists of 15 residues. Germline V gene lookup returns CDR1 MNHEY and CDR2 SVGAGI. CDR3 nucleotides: TGTGCCAGCAGTACACGGGTAGGGCGCGTAAATGAGCAGTTCTTC. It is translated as CASSTRVGRVNEQFF.

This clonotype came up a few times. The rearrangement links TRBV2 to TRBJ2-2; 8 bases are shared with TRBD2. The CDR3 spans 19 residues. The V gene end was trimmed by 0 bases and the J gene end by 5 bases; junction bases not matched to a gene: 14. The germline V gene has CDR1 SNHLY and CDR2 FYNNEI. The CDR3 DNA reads TGTGCCAGCAGTGAAGCTTCAGGACTAGCTAAAGAGGGTACCGGGGAGCTGTTTTTT. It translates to CASSEASGLAKEGTGELFF.

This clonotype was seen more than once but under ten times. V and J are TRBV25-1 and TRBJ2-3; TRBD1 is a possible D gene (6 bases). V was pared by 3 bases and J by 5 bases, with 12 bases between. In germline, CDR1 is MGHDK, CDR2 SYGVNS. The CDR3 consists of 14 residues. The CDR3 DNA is TGTGCCAGCAGTGACAGGGGCGATCGAGATACGCAGTATTTT. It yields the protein CASSDRGDRDTQYF.

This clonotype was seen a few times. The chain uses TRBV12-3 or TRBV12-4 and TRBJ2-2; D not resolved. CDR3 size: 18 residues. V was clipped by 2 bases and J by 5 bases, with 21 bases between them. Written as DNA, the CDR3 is TGTGCCAGCAGTTTAAGGAATCGTAGGGCGCTGGGGACCGGGGAGCTGTTTTTT. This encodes CASSLRNRRALGTGELFF.

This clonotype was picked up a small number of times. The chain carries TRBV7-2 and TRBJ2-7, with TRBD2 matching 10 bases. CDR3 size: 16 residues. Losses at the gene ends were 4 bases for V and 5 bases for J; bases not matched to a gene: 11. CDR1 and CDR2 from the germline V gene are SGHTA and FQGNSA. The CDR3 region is CASSSKVLAGDHEQYF. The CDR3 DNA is TGTGCCAGCAGCTCCAAGGTTCTAGCGGGAGACCACGAGCAGTACTTC.

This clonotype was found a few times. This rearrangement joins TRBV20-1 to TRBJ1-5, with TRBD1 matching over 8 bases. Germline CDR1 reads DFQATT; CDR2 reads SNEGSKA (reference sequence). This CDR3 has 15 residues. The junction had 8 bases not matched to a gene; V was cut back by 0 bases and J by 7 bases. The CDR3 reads CSARDSGRGHQPQHF. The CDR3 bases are TGCAGTGCTAGAGATTCGGGCAGGGGGCACCAGCCCCAGCATTTT.